What follows are 7 T cell receptor beta chains derived from one specimen sequenced in a study of cytomegalovirus exposure and HLA in healthy donors. The PCR had 60 Vbeta and 13 Jbeta primers. Sequenced by immunoSEQ multiplex PCR; TCRdb stores in-frame clones only, minus some. Among approximately 200,000 clones listed, roughly 80% were seen once. The sequenced sample consisted of PBMCs. The receptors here all came from a man aged 40-50 years in good health and CMV-seronegative.

The rearrangement uses TRBV15 and TRBJ2-3; TRBD1 might be the D (6 bases). CDR3 size: 16 residues. The V end was cut by 3 bases, the J end by 0 bases, with 13 bases between. Germline loops: CDR1 LNHNV, CDR2 YYDKDF (reference sequence). This CDR3 reads CATSSLVGASTDTQYF. The CDR3 bases are TGTGCCACCAGCAGCTTAGTGGGGGCCAGCACAGATACGCAGTATTTT.

The gene calls are TRBV30 and TRBJ2-2; 16 bases map to TRBD2. The CDR3 spans 18 residues. The V and J ends lost 3 bases and 0 bases, in that order; junction bases with no gene match: 4. CDR1 is GTSNPN and CDR2 is SVGIG in the germline V gene (reference sequence). CDR3 protein: CAWRGTSGRASNTGELFF. CDR3 DNA: TGTGCCTGGAGGGGGACTAGCGGGAGGGCCTCGAACACCGGGGAGCTGTTTTTT.

This sequence joins TRBV5-4 and TRBJ1-2, with 7 bases lining up with TRBD1. The V gene end was trimmed by 2 bases and the J gene end by 4 bases; junction bases not matched to a gene: 2. Germline CDR1 is SGHNT and CDR2 is YYREEE (reference sequence). CDR3 length: 13 amino acids. The CDR3 region is CASSFGTAYGYTF. DNA for the CDR3: TGTGCCAGCAGCTTCGGGACAGCCTATGGCTACACCTTC.

The V gene is TRBV15, the J gene TRBJ1-1; D might be TRBD1 (6 bases). V was pared by 0 bases and J by 2 bases, with 13 bases between. Germline loops: CDR1 LNHNV, CDR2 YYDKDF (reference sequence). There are 16 residues in the CDR3. CDR3 amino acids: CATSRDSKGVNTEAFF. For the CDR3, the DNA is TGTGCCACCAGCAGAGATAGCAAGGGGGTTAACACTGAAGCTTTCTTT. Filled out from reference TRBV15 and TRBJ1-1, the complete variable domain reads DAMVIQNPRYQVTQFGKPVTLSCSQTLNHNVMYWYQQKSSQAPKLLFHYYDKDFNNEADTPDNFQSRRPNTSFCFLDIRSPGLGDTAMYLCATSRDSKGVNTEAFFGQGTRLTVV.

This clone has just a few counts. The chain couples TRBV5-6 to TRBJ2-1; D may be TRBD2 (6 bases). Trimming removed 3 bases at V and 5 bases at J, with 18 bases between. CDR3 length: 16 amino acids. Germline lookup yields CDR1 SGHDT and CDR2 YYEEEE. CDR3 region: CASSYIGGYRNNEQFF. CDR3 sequence (DNA): TGTGCCAGCAGCTATATTGGGGGGTACAGAAACAATGAGCAGTTCTTC.

This sequence joins TRBV18 and TRBJ2-7, with D tentatively TRBD1 (6 bases). The germline V gene has CDR1 KGHSH and CDR2 LQKENI. There are 14 residues in the CDR3. V lost 2 bases and J lost 3, with 11 bases in between. CDR3 in amino acids: CASSPTDRHYEQYF. The CDR3 bases are TGTGCCAGCTCACCAACGGACAGACACTACGAGCAGTACTTC.

The chain recombines TRBV4-1 with TRBJ2-7, with 12 bases matching TRBD1. In germline, CDR1 is MGHRA, CDR2 YSYEKL. This CDR3 has 16 residues. V trimming: 3 bases; J trimming: 7 bases; junction bases outside the gene matches: 10. The CDR3 is CASSQAPGTGGVEQYF. The CDR3 nucleotides read TGCGCCAGCAGCCAGGCCCCCGGGACAGGGGGCGTGGAGCAGTACTTC.